Shown below are 7 T cell receptor beta chains from a single sample sequenced in a study of blood T cell repertoires in COVID-19. The data were produced by immunoSEQ multiplex PCR, yet TCRdb's version contains in-frame clones alone and is incomplete. The data contain under 150,000 clones, 85% of them singletons. Sequencing was done on a sample of peripheral blood. The receptors stem from a human donor in a cohort sampled during active COVID-19.

Written as DNA, the CDR3 is TGTGCCAGCAGTGTACTAGCAGACAATGAGCAGTTCTTC. Translated, it gives CASSVLADNEQFF. The V call is TRBV2, the J call TRBJ2-1; D possibly corresponds to TRBD2 (6 bases). The germline V gene encodes CDR1 SNHLY and CDR2 FYNNEI. The CDR3 consists of 13 residues. The V gene lost 4 bases and the J gene lost 5 bases, with 9 bases spanning the gap. The variable domain in full, completed from reference TRBV2 and TRBJ2-1, reads EPEVTQTPSHQVTQMGQEVILRCVPISNHLYFYWYRQILGQKVEFLVSFYNNEISEKSEIFDDQFSVERPDGSNFTLKIRSTKLEDSAMYFCASSVLADNEQFFGPGTRLTVL.

J is TRBJ1-2 and V is TRBV12-3 or TRBV12-4, with D maybe TRBD1 (5 bases). V was cut by 5 bases and J by 3 bases, with 10 bases left in between. The CDR3 length is 13 residues. The CDR3 sequence is CASSPAGDYGYTF. CDR3 coding DNA: TGTGCCAGCAGTCCTGCGGGGGACTATGGCTACACCTTC.

This chain joins TRBV28 and TRBJ2-5; D is perhaps TRBD2 (5 bases). The V end lost 3 bases, the J end lost 5 bases, and 16 bases lay between the germline ends. Germline loops: CDR1 MDHEN, CDR2 SYDVKM. This CDR3 is built from 15 residues. The CDR3 loop reads CASSFPGEMGETQYF. The CDR3 DNA reads as TGTGCCAGCAGTTTCCCCGGGGAGATGGGCGAGACCCAGTACTTC.

The J gene is TRBJ2-1, the V gene TRBV11-2, with a possible D match to TRBD1 (6 bases). Germline V gene data show CDR1 as SGHAT and CDR2 as FQNNGV. V lost 5 bases, J lost 8 bases, and 13 bases lay in between. The CDR3 sequence is 13 residues long. The CDR3 sequence: CASSRPGVHEQFF. CDR3 bases: TGTGCCAGCAGCCGGCCAGGGGTACATGAGCAGTTCTTC.

The V and J genes are TRBV5-1 and TRBJ2-1; 8 bases fit TRBD1. Trimming removed 4 bases from V and 0 bases from J; junction bases left unmatched: 3. Germline-derived CDR1 and CDR2 are SGHRS and YFSETQ. The CDR3 length is 15 residues. The CDR3 bases are TGCGCCAGCAGCGCGGACAGGGCCTCCTACAATGAGCAGTTCTTC. Amino acid sequence: CASSADRASYNEQFF.

Notes on this clone: The junction departs from germline at one end; a sequencing error may be responsible. The chain carries TRBV6-1 and TRBJ2-7; D remains unclear. Looked up from germline, CDR1 is MNHNS and CDR2 is SASEGT. CDR3 length equals 11 residues. This CDR3 reads CASSEVYGQYF. As DNA, the CDR3 is TGTGCCAGCAGTGAGGTTTACGGGCAGTACTTC.

The rearrangement links TRBV7-2 to TRBJ1-5, with D unresolved. The V and J ends lost 1 base and 0 bases respectively, with 4 bases between them. The CDR3 has 14 residues. Germline-derived CDR1 and CDR2 are SGHTA and FQGNSA. In nucleotides, the CDR3 is TGTGCCAGCAGCTTAGACGGTAGCAATCAGCCCCAGCATTTT. Translated, it gives CASSLDGSNQPQHF. Full variable domain (remainder filled in from reference TRBV7-2 and TRBJ1-5): GAGVSQSPSNKVTEKGKDVELRCDPISGHTALYWYRQSLGQGLEFLIYFQGNSAPDKSGLPSDRFSAERTGGSVSTLTIQRTQQEDSAVYLCASSLDGSNQPQHFGDGTRLSIL.